This note documents a single T cell receptor (beta chain) sequence. Its target is unknown. The data originate from a study of beta chain features in type 1 diabetes. Overall study results and limits: Across all four CD4+ subsets, people with type 1 diabetes showed modestly shorter TCRB CDR3s.

Isolated RNA was reverse transcribed in full, so expressed TCRB transcripts were sequenced. Sequenced by immunoSEQ multiplex PCR; TCRdb stores in-frame clones only, minus some. The data show about 650,000 clones, with roughly 12% seen just once and about 0.11% held by the top ten. Trimming cost V 5 bases and J 7 bases, with 11 bases left between them. The germline CDR1 and CDR2 sequences are SGHNT and YENEEA. The CDR3 totals 12 residues. The source material was naive CD4+ T cells from blood. The chain recombines TRBV11-3 with TRBJ1-1; possible D gene TRBD1, 6 bases. The sequence came from a young man with type 1 diabetes. CDR3 sequence (DNA): TGTGCCAGCAGCGGACAGACCTTTGAAGCTTTCTTT. Its protein is CASSGQTFEAFF.